The next 18 T cell receptor beta chains were all read from a single sample in a study of blood T cell repertoires in COVID-19. Assay: immunoSEQ multiplex PCR; the TCRdb copy retains only in-frame clones and omits some. The sample has about 350,000 clones; 87% are singletons. Sequencing used PBMCs or T cells enriched from blood (not recorded which). The origin of the receptors is a woman aged 25 to 39 who had recovered from COVID-19.

The chain couples TRBV24-1 to TRBJ2-1; 10 bases are shared with TRBD2. V shed 4 bases, J shed 2 bases, and the junction held 4 bases outside the gene matches. The CDR3 consists of 16 residues. CDR1 and CDR2 from the germline V gene are KGHDR and SFDVKD. The CDR3, as DNA: TGTGCCACCAGTGACCCTAGCGGGGGCCCCTACAATGAGCAGTTCTTC. Its translation is CATSDPSGGPYNEQFF.

This clone was counted between two and nine times. The chain joins TRBV2 to TRBJ1-1; weak D call: TRBD1 (5 bases). With 5 bases removed from V and 6 bases from J, the gap between germline ends came to 13 bases. CDR3 size: 13 residues. CDR1 is SNHLY and CDR2 is FYNNEI in the germline V gene. The CDR3 loop is CASSFQRGAEAFF. The DNA of the CDR3 is TGTGCCAGCAGTTTCCAAAGGGGCGCTGAAGCTTTCTTT.

The sample holds one count of this clone. The V call is TRBV9, the J call TRBJ1-4; 7 bases are a match to TRBD1. After removal of 3 bases from V and 7 bases from J, the junction contained 9 bases not matched to a gene. The CDR3 spans 15 residues. Germline-derived CDR1 and CDR2 are SGDLS and YYNGEE. The CDR3 DNA sequence: TGTGCCAGCAGCGCCGGGACAGCCAGGGGTGAAAAACTGTTTTTT. The encoded protein is CASSAGTARGEKLFF.

The gene calls are TRBV30 and TRBJ1-5; D is perhaps TRBD1 (5 bases). The CDR3 has 14 residues. Germline loops: CDR1 GTSNPN, CDR2 SVGIG (reference sequence). With 2 bases removed from V and 7 bases from J, the gap between germline ends came to 15 bases. CDR3 protein: CAWSWSGARQPQHF. The CDR3 nucleotides read TGTGCCTGGAGTTGGAGTGGGGCACGACAGCCCCAGCATTTT.

The chain combines TRBV20-1 with TRBJ2-3, with no clear D. Trimming pared 3 bases from V and 0 bases from J, leaving 7 bases between. Germline V gene data show CDR1 as DFQATT and CDR2 as SNEGSKA (reference sequence). This CDR3 contains 13 residues. The CDR3 DNA reads TGCAGTGCTAGTGTAGATAGCACAGATACGCAGTATTTT. Its translation is CSASVDSTDTQYF.

The chain links TRBV4-1 to TRBJ2-2, with 10 positions matching TRBD2. V was pared by 4 bases and J by 3 bases, with 5 bases of the junction left unmatched. The CDR3 length is 16 residues. Germline loops: CDR1 MGHRA, CDR2 YSYEKL. The CDR3 protein is CASSRGLADHTGELFF. The CDR3, as DNA: TGCGCCAGCAGCCGAGGACTAGCGGATCACACCGGGGAGCTGTTTTTT.

The V call is TRBV4-1, the J call TRBJ2-3, with D possibly TRBD2 on 5 matching bases. Germline lookup yields CDR1 MGHRA and CDR2 YSYEKL. This CDR3 has 17 amino acids. Trimming removed 4 bases at V and 4 bases at J, with 21 bases between. In DNA form, the CDR3 reads TGCGCCAGCAGCCCGAATCCGACTATATTTTCGTCAGATACGCAGTATTTT. Translating gives CASSPNPTIFSSDTQYF.

This clone appeared once. V is TRBV5-1 and J is TRBJ1-2, with 7 bases aligning to TRBD1. This CDR3 has 16 residues. Per germline, CDR1 SGHRS and CDR2 YFSETQ. The V and J ends lost 0 bases and 4 bases, in that order; junction bases with no gene match: 9. This CDR3 is CASSLGLQGDSYGYTF. Here the CDR3 DNA reads TGCGCCAGCAGCTTGGGTTTGCAGGGGGATAGCTATGGCTACACCTTC. Full variable domain (remainder filled in from reference TRBV5-1 and TRBJ1-2): KAGVTQTPRYLIKTRGQQVTLSCSPISGHRSVSWYQQTPGQGLQFLFEYFSETQRNKGNFPGRFSGRQFSNSRSEMNVSTLELGDSALYLCASSLGLQGDSYGYTFGSGTRLTVV.

The CDR3 region is CASSLEPGDRGYTF. As DNA, the CDR3 is TGTGCCAGCAGCTTAGAACCGGGGGATCGTGGCTACACCTTC. J is TRBJ1-2 and V is TRBV7-2, with D possibly matching TRBD1 (5 bases). The CDR3 sequence is 14 residues long. The germline V gene encodes CDR1 SGHTA and CDR2 FQGNSA. V was pared by 1 base and J by 7 bases, with 13 bases between. Drawing the rest from reference TRBV7-2 and TRBJ1-2, the complete variable domain is GAGVSQSPSNKVTEKGKDVELRCDPISGHTALYWYRQSLGQGLEFLIYFQGNSAPDKSGLPSDRFSAERTGGSVSTLTIQRTQQEDSAVYLCASSLEPGDRGYTFGSGTRLTVV.

Worth noting for this clone: This specimen includes other DNA sequences encoding the same CDR3. V and J are TRBV7-2 and TRBJ1-6; no clear D. CDR3 length: 15 amino acids. V was clipped by 1 base and J by 0 bases, with 4 bases between them. Germline V gives CDR1 SGHTA, CDR2 FQGNSA. CDR3 bases: TGTGCCAGCAGCTTAGACAGCTCCTATAATTCACCCCTCCACTTT. Translating gives CASSLDSSYNSPLHF.

The chain has TRBV5-1 and TRBJ2-2, with D possibly matching TRBD1 (6 bases). The CDR3 loop spans 14 amino acids. Germline V gene sequence: CDR1 SGHRS, CDR2 YFSETQ. V gave up 4 bases and J gave up 5 bases, with 12 bases separating them. CDR3 bases: TGCGCCAGCAGCCAATTAGGGGGTACCGGGGAGCTGTTTTTT. It specifies CASSQLGGTGELFF.

The V call is TRBV18, the J call TRBJ1-1; 7 bases are shared with TRBD1. The V gene end was trimmed by 4 bases and the J gene end by 0 bases; junction bases not matched to a gene: 11. The CDR3 length is 17 residues. Germline loops: CDR1 KGHSH, CDR2 LQKENI. CDR3 in amino acids: CASSLRDSLNMNTEAFF. CDR3 bases: TGTGCCAGCTCACTCCGGGACAGTCTTAACATGAACACTGAAGCTTTCTTT.

The chain uses TRBV2 and TRBJ2-7; D perhaps matches TRBD2 (6 bases). V was pared by 5 bases and J by 2 bases, with 10 bases between. Germline values: CDR1 SNHLY, CDR2 FYNNEI. CDR3 length equals 13 residues. The CDR3 is CASSNGSPYEQYF. As DNA, the CDR3 is TGTGCCAGCAGTAACGGGAGCCCCTACGAGCAGTACTTC. The variable domain in full, with the rest retrieved from reference TRBV2 and TRBJ2-7, is EPEVTQTPSHQVTQMGQEVILRCVPISNHLYFYWYRQILGQKVEFLVSFYNNEISEKSEIFDDQFSVERPDGSNFTLKIRSTKLEDSAMYFCASSNGSPYEQYFGPGTRLTVT.

The chain joins TRBV4-1 to TRBJ1-1, with 7 bases lining up with TRBD1. Germline values: CDR1 MGHRA, CDR2 YSYEKL. The length of the CDR3 is 13 residues. J was trimmed by 9 bases and V by 1 base; bases with no gene match: 5. Here the CDR3 DNA reads TGCGCCAGCAGCCAAGGACAGGGAGCCAAAGCTTTCTTT. Residues: CASSQGQGAKAFF.

The chain combines TRBV18 with TRBJ1-1; no clear D. Germline V gene lookup returns CDR1 KGHSH and CDR2 LQKENI. This CDR3 has 15 residues. V lost 5 bases and J lost 3, with 16 bases in between. CDR3: CASSLGPRADTEAFF. CDR3 DNA: TGTGCCAGCTCATTGGGTCCGAGGGCAGACACTGAAGCTTTCTTT.

This chain uses TRBV15 with TRBJ1-2; D is possibly TRBD1 (5 bases). Looked up from germline, CDR1 is LNHNV and CDR2 is YYDKDF (reference sequence). The V and J ends lost 1 base and 8 bases respectively, with 17 bases between them. This CDR3 region has 15 residues. CDR3 DNA sequence: TGTGCCACCAGCAGAGGGACAAAACGCCTGGGGGGCTACACCTTC. Amino acid sequence: CATSRGTKRLGGYTF.

The chain links TRBV27 to TRBJ1-4; D possibly corresponds to TRBD1 (5 bases). V was cut by 4 bases and J by 8 bases, with 17 bases left in between. This CDR3 region has 15 residues. Germline-derived CDR1 and CDR2 are MNHEY and SMNVEV (reference sequence). This chain's CDR3 is CASSSRGGLGEKLFF. As DNA, the CDR3 is TGTGCCAGCAGTTCTCGGGGGGGGTTGGGGGAAAAACTGTTTTTT.

This chain links TRBV11-2 with TRBJ1-2, with 10 bases lining up with TRBD1. CDR1 SGHAT and CDR2 FQNNGV come from the germline V gene. This CDR3 region has 17 residues. With 0 bases clipped from V and 4 bases from J, the junction kept 8 bases outside the gene matches. Here the CDR3 reads CASSLDLGTGVVYGYTF. The CDR3 nucleotides are TGTGCCAGCAGCTTAGATCTCGGGACAGGGGTTGTCTATGGCTACACCTTC. The variable domain in full, completed from reference TRBV11-2 and TRBJ1-2, reads EAGVAQSPRYKIIEKRQSVAFWCNPISGHATLYWYQQILGQGPKLLIQFQNNGVVDDSQLPKDRFSAERLKGVDSTLKIQPAKLEDSAVYLCASSLDLGTGVVYGYTFGSGTRLTVV.